This TCR beta chain was recorded in a study of blood T cell repertoires in COVID-19. In the original analysis: Using reference gene primer amplification, nucleated cell counts were estimated. Method: immunoSEQ multiplex PCR; TCRdb's copy keeps in-frame clones and lacks some. Clone size and the V and J calls come from that table; the DNA yielded D and trimming. The repertoire includes approximately 250,000 clones, approximately 90% of them detected once, and approximately 3% sits in the top ten. The CDR3 consists of 14 residues. V trimming: 3 bases; J trimming: 5 bases; junction bases outside the gene matches: 5. Germline V gene sequence: CDR1 SNHLY, CDR2 FYNNEI. This study enrolled people aged roughly 18 to 100 from about two dozen US geographic areas. Before they entered the study, exposed participants had met a COVID-19 case within 2 weeks.

This clonotype was sampled from a man aged 35-49 years who had been exposed to COVID-19. The sequencing sample was made of PBMCs or T cells enriched from blood (not recorded which). The chain employs TRBV2 and TRBJ2-7, with TRBD1 matching 9 bases. The CDR3 DNA is TGTGCCAGCAGTGACCAACAGGGGGCCCACGAGCAGTACTTC. Protein: CASSDQQGAHEQYF.